This entry is about one T cell receptor beta chain. Its matching antigen is unknown. The entry originates in a study of T cell responses to AZD1222 COVID-19 vaccine. The assay was immunoSEQ multiplex PCR, and TCRdb's table has in-frame clones only and misses some. The table has tens of thousands of clones, roughly 88% seen once. Notes on the study in general: Donors, mostly white British, included more females; clonal diversity was possibly underestimated. Along spike, vaccine-associated CD4 TCRs were found throughout, with dominance at 160-218 and 743-854. After the peak T cell response, and only then, were repertoires sampled.

This CDR3 has 17 residues. V was cut by 6 bases and J by 4 bases, with 23 bases left in between. Looked up from germline, CDR1 is SNHLY and CDR2 is FYNNEI. This chain joins TRBV2 and TRBJ2-3, with D perhaps being TRBD1 or TRBD2 (6 bases each). The clonotype originates from an adult who received the AZD1222 COVID-19 vaccine. The sequenced sample was peripheral blood, obtained 28 days after the second AZD1222 dose. The CDR3 loop is CASSYTPYGGGADTQYF. CDR3 DNA sequence: TGTGCCAGCAGCTACACCCCTTATGGGGGCGGGGCAGATACGCAGTATTTT.